This paragraph covers one T cell receptor (beta chain) sequence. These data originate in a study of blood T cell repertoires in COVID-19. In the study overall: Some COVID-19 samples were acute and others convalescent; all came from the United States, Italy and Spain.

Cohort allocation depended upon clinical history that participants reported. The germline gives CDR1 GTSNPN, CDR2 SVGIG (reference sequence). This CDR3 is 15 amino acids long. With 0 bases removed from V and 6 bases from J, the gap between germline ends came to 17 bases. Sequencing used immunoSEQ multiplex PCR; TCRdb keeps in-frame clones, though not all of them. The top ten hold 15% of the sample, which has hundreds of thousands of clones, 85% to 90% seen once. The chain is built from TRBV30 and TRBJ1-2; D gene uncertain. The specimen sequenced was PBMCs or T cells enriched from blood (not recorded which). The TCR originated in a man aged 18 to 29 who had recovered from COVID-19. CDR3 protein: CAWSVVGPAHNGYTF. The CDR3 coding sequence is TGTGCCTGGAGTGTAGTTGGGCCAGCACATAATGGCTACACCTTC.